This TCR beta chain was sequenced during a study of T cells after yellow fever vaccination. They built TCR cDNA with 5'RACE template switching, a step that put in a universal primer site and UMIs. TCRdb re-called the 5' RACE reads with MiXCR, one entry per CDR3 protein. This table holds approximately 550,000 distinct CDR3 sequences, roughly 12% found once. Germline CDR1 is SGHRS and CDR2 is YFSETQ. This CDR3 comprises 14 residues. The V end lost 3 bases, the J end lost 2 bases, and 10 bases lay between the germline ends. This clonotype was seen only a few times. The material was PBMCs, obtained on the day of the yellow fever booster vaccination. The TCR originated in a man aged 25-45 years who received the YFV17D yellow fever vaccine. This chain uses TRBV5-1 with TRBJ2-3; possible D gene TRBD1, 6 bases. CDR3 in amino acids: CASSSGHLTDTQYF. In nucleotides, the CDR3 is TGCGCCAGCAGCTCGGGACACCTCACAGATACGCAGTATTTT.